A single sample is the source of the 24 T cell receptor beta chains below, sequenced in a study of cytomegalovirus exposure and HLA in healthy donors (dated by TCRdb to about 2017). Library preparation was by the immunoSEQ multiplex PCR assay. For the multiplex PCR, a mixture combining 60 forward primers for TCR Vbeta segments and 13 reverse primers for TCR Jbeta segments was used. In TCRdb, the immuneACCESS table is reduced to in-frame sequences with V and J assigned. These tables do not hold every clone; where another copy was compared, an unresolved V gene accounts for under half, and the others remain unexplained. In this sample the table shows about 220,000 clones, 82% of which occur a single time. The biggest ten clones account for 5% to 6.5% of the sample. The material sequenced was PBMCs. The origin of the receptors is a woman between 40 and 55 years old in good health and CMV-seropositive.

The J gene is TRBJ1-1, the V gene TRBV10-3; D perhaps matches TRBD1 (6 bases). The CDR3 is 13 residues long. V was cut by 7 bases and J by 1 base, with 10 bases left in between. Germline assignment: CDR1 ENHRY and CDR2 SYGVKD. CDR3 protein: CAITGQSNTEAFF. Written as DNA, the CDR3 is TGTGCCATCACCGGACAGTCGAACACTGAAGCTTTCTTT.

Turning to this clone: At one end, the junction sequence differs from germline, possibly due to a read error. This chain links TRBV7-9 with TRBJ2-5; 15 nucleotides agree with TRBD2. The germline CDR1 and CDR2 sequences are SEHNR and FQNEAQ (reference sequence). The CDR3 sequence is 16 residues long. This CDR3 reads CSSSFGLAGGEETQYF. The DNA for the CDR3 is TGTTCCAGCAGCTTTGGACTAGCGGGGGGGGAGGAGACCCAGTACTTC.

This rearrangement joins TRBV29-1 to TRBJ2-7, with unresolved D. The CDR3 has 12 residues. In germline, CDR1 is SQVTM, CDR2 ANQGSEA. The ends were cut back, 4 bases at V and 3 bases at J, with 10 bases in the middle. The CDR3 DNA follows: TGCAGCGTTGGTGGCAGGCTCTACGAGCAGTACTTC. It yields the protein CSVGGRLYEQYF.

The chain links TRBV4-1 to TRBJ2-3; 7 bases fit TRBD2. V gave up 4 bases and J gave up 3 bases; unmatched junction bases: 16. The CDR3 spans 18 residues. Germline V gene data show CDR1 as MGHRA and CDR2 as YSYEKL. CDR3: CASSPAVVTGRATDTQYF. As DNA, the CDR3 is TGCGCCAGCAGCCCAGCCGTCGTGACGGGGAGGGCGACAGATACGCAGTATTTT.

This clone was picked up a small number of times. J is TRBJ1-4 and V is TRBV5-1; D perhaps matches TRBD1 (6 bases). The CDR3 totals 15 residues. Germline CDR1 is SGHRS and CDR2 is YFSETQ. V shed 5 bases and J shed 0 bases, with 11 bases lying between them. The CDR3 sequence is CASRANRATNEKLFF. CDR3 nucleotide sequence: TGCGCCAGCAGGGCCAACAGGGCAACTAATGAAAAACTGTTTTTT.

This clone has a handful of counts. The chain couples TRBV29-1 to TRBJ1-5; 9 bases are a match to TRBD1. The J segment lost 1 base and the V segment lost 6 bases, leaving 4 bases of the junction unmatched. Germline-derived CDR1 and CDR2 are SQVTM and ANQGSEA. The CDR3 is made up of 14 amino acids. The CDR3 sequence is CSVPGQGSNQPQHF. DNA of the CDR3: TGCAGCGTCCCGGGACAGGGAAGCAATCAGCCCCAGCATTTT.

This clone is a singleton in its sample. The chain recombines TRBV4-3 with TRBJ1-1, with D tentatively TRBD1 (5 bases). Per germline, CDR1 LGHNA and CDR2 YSLEER. The CDR3 length is 15 residues. V was cut by 1 base and J by 2 bases, with 11 bases left in between. CDR3 sequence (DNA): TGCGCCAGCAGCCAAGGGCCACAGGTTAACACTGAAGCTTTCTTT. Translation: CASSQGPQVNTEAFF.

DNA for the CDR3: TGTGCCAGCAGCACCACTAGCGCCTACAATGAGCAGTTCTTC. Protein: CASSTTSAYNEQFF. The chain couples TRBV7-3 to TRBJ2-1; the match to TRBD2 covers 7 bases. The trim removed 5 bases at V and 2 bases at J, leaving 3 bases unmatched. The CDR3 contains 14 residues. CDR1 and CDR2 from the germline V gene are SGHTA and FQGTGA.

This chain uses TRBV25-1 with TRBJ2-6; 9 nucleotides agree with TRBD1. V lost 5 bases, J lost 2 bases, and 7 bases stayed unmatched. Germline V gene data show CDR1 as MGHDK and CDR2 as SYGVNS. The CDR3 runs 17 residues. The CDR3 here is CASSKPGTGTGANVLTF. The CDR3 DNA sequence: TGTGCCAGCAGTAAACCCGGGACAGGGACTGGGGCCAACGTCCTGACTTTC.

The chain uses TRBV2 and TRBJ2-2; D gene unclear. Trimming removed 4 bases at V and 0 bases at J, with 12 bases between. The CDR3 is made up of 16 amino acids. The V gene's germline CDR1 is SNHLY and CDR2 FYNNEI. CDR3 DNA sequence: TGTGCCAGCAGTGTGAAGAGCCCTTCGAACACCGGGGAGCTGTTTTTT. Translation gives CASSVKSPSNTGELFF.

This chain joins TRBV15 and TRBJ1-4; 10 nucleotides agree with TRBD1. The ends lost 3 bases at V and 2 bases at J; junction bases unmatched: 9. Germline V lookup: CDR1 LNHNV, CDR2 YYDKDF (reference sequence). The CDR3 contains 18 residues. For the CDR3, the DNA is TGTGCCACCAGCAGGGGGACAGGGGCCGGGATCACTAATGAAAAACTGTTTTTT. It specifies CATSRGTGAGITNEKLFF.

The chain employs TRBV19 and TRBJ2-7; possible D gene TRBD2, 6 bases. V lost 3 bases to trimming and J lost 3 bases, with 12 bases between them. Germline-derived CDR1 and CDR2 are LNHDA and SQIVND (reference sequence). This CDR3 is 14 amino acids long. The CDR3 DNA sequence: TGTGCCAGTAGTATTCCGGGACTCCTCTACGAGCAGTACTTC. It is translated as CASSIPGLLYEQYF.

The chain combines TRBV11-3 with TRBJ1-1; D may be TRBD1 (5 bases). The germline V gene has CDR1 SGHNT and CDR2 YENEEA. This CDR3 comprises 14 residues. V lost 5 bases, J lost 1 base, and 11 bases lay in between. This CDR3 reads CASSVTGSNTEAFF. The CDR3 nucleotides read TGTGCCAGCAGCGTTACAGGATCGAACACTGAAGCTTTCTTT. Variable domain in full (rest from reference TRBV11-3 and TRBJ1-1): EAGVVQSPRYKIIEKKQPVAFWCNPISGHNTLYWYLQNLGQGPELLIRYENEEAVDDSQLPKDRFSAERLKGVDSTLKIQPAELGDSAVYLCASSVTGSNTEAFFGQGTRLTVV.

The V gene is TRBV19, the J gene TRBJ1-3, with D tentatively TRBD1 (6 bases). Germline V gives CDR1 LNHDA, CDR2 SQIVND (reference sequence). V was clipped by 5 bases and J by 7 bases, with 18 bases between them. The CDR3 sequence is 15 residues long. CDR3 residues: CASSASFDRRNTIYF. CDR3 nucleotide sequence: TGTGCCAGTAGTGCGTCATTTGACAGGCGGAACACCATATATTTT.

The chain uses TRBV7-8 and TRBJ1-1; perhaps TRBD1 as D (6 bases). The CDR3 totals 14 residues. The V gene lost 1 base and the J gene lost 11 bases, with 17 bases spanning the gap. CDR1 is SGHVS, CDR2 FQNEAQ, per germline. CDR3 amino acids: CASSLGDRRPTAFF. CDR3 DNA: TGTGCCAGCAGCTTAGGAGACAGGCGGCCTACCGCTTTCTTT.

The rearrangement links TRBV4-1 to TRBJ2-1, with 8 bases matching TRBD2. CDR3 size: 16 residues. J lost 0 bases, V lost 4 bases, and 5 bases had no gene match. The germline CDR1 and CDR2 sequences are MGHRA and YSYEKL. The CDR3 nucleotides are TGCGCCAGCAGCCTTATAGCGGGAAGCTCCTACAATGAGCAGTTCTTC. This translates into CASSLIAGSSYNEQFF.

V and J are TRBV4-1 and TRBJ1-2; TRBD1 matches at 9 bases. V shed 4 bases and J 4 bases; nucleotides not matched to a gene: 7. Germline V gene sequence: CDR1 MGHRA, CDR2 YSYEKL. This CDR3 spans 15 amino acids. CDR3 amino acids: CASSPGQGPSYGYTF. The CDR3 bases are TGCGCCAGCAGCCCGGGACAGGGACCTTCCTATGGCTACACCTTC.

The gene calls are TRBV5-1 and TRBJ2-5; 7 bases are shared with TRBD1. The V segment lost 0 bases and the J segment 2 bases; nucleotides outside the gene matches: 4. The CDR3 has 15 amino acids. Looked up from germline, CDR1 is SGHRS and CDR2 is YFSETQ. The CDR3 DNA reads as TGCGCCAGCAGCTTGGGGACAGGACTTCAAGAGACCCAGTACTTC. Protein sequence: CASSLGTGLQETQYF.

V gene TRBV7-9 combines with J gene TRBJ1-1; 8 bases map to TRBD1. Trimming removed 5 bases from V and 1 base from J; junction bases left unmatched: 6. The CDR3 sequence is 15 residues long. Germline values: CDR1 SEHNR, CDR2 FQNEAQ (reference sequence). The CDR3 is CASSTYRGKNTEAFF. The CDR3 DNA reads as TGTGCCAGCAGCACATACAGGGGGAAGAACACTGAAGCTTTCTTT.

The chain carries TRBV29-1 and TRBJ2-5; D is perhaps TRBD1 (5 bases). The J call may be mistaken, given a closer DNA end match to TRBJ2-7. CDR1 and CDR2 from the germline V gene are SQVTM and ANQGSEA. The CDR3 has 12 amino acids. DNA for the CDR3: TGCAGCGCCGAAGGGGTAGGATACGAGCAGTACTTC. Its translation is CSAEGVGYEQYF.

On this clone itself: The junction departs from germline at one end; a sequencing error may be responsible. CDR3 bases: TGTGCCAGCAGCTTAGGGCTAGCCGGAGAGACTCAGTACTTC. Protein product: CASSLGLAGETQYF. The chain recombines TRBV9 with TRBJ2-5, with D possibly being TRBD2 (5 bases). The CDR3 consists of 14 residues. Germline assignment: CDR1 SGDLS and CDR2 YYNGEE. Based on the CDR3 plus reference TRBV9 and TRBJ2-5, the full variable domain is DSGVTQTPKHLITATGQRVTLRCSPRSGDLSVYWYQQSLDQGLQFLIQYYNGEERAKGNILERFSAQQFPDLHSELNLSSLELGDSALYFCASSLGLAGETQYFGPGTRLLVL.

This clone has a single count. The chain carries TRBV7-2 and TRBJ2-5; tentative D call: TRBD2 (7 bases). V lost 7 bases to trimming and J lost 5 bases, with 17 bases between them. The germline gives CDR1 SGHTA, CDR2 FQGNSA. This CDR3 region has 14 residues. The CDR3 loop reads CASNIGGGEETQYF. The CDR3 DNA reads TGTGCCAGCAACATAGGGGGGGGTGAGGAGACCCAGTACTTC.

The chain combines TRBV4-1 with TRBJ2-4; TRBD2 agrees at 8 bases. The CDR3 covers 18 residues. Per the germline V gene, CDR1 is MGHRA and CDR2 is YSYEKL. V was clipped by 3 bases and J by 8 bases; unmatched bases: 18. The CDR3 DNA sequence: TGCGCCAGCAGCCATGTCCGGGGACTAGGCCACTCGAGGGACATTCAGTACTTC. Protein: CASSHVRGLGHSRDIQYF.

The chain carries TRBV30 and TRBJ1-5; perhaps TRBD1 as D (6 bases). The CDR3 is 14 amino acids. The germline CDR1 and CDR2 sequences are GTSNPN and SVGIG (reference sequence). The V gene lost 2 bases and the J gene lost 6 bases, with 14 bases spanning the gap. Here the CDR3 DNA reads TGTGCCTGGAGTAGGGGGTCGGGGAGTCAGCCCCAGCATTTT. This codes for CAWSRGSGSQPQHF.